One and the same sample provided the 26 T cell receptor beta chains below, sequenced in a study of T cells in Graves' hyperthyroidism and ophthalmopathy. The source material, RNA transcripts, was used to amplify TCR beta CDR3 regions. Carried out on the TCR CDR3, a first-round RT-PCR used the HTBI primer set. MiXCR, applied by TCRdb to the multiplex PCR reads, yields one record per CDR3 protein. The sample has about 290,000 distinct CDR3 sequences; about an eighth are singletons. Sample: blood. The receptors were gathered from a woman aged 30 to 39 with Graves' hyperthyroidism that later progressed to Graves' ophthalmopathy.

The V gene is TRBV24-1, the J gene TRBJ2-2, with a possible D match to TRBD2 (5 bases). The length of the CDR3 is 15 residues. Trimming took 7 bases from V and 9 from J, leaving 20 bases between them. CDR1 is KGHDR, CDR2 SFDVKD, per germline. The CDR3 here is CATSMTGILLRELFF. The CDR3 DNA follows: TGTGCCACCAGCATGACCGGGATCCTACTGAGGGAGCTGTTTTTT.

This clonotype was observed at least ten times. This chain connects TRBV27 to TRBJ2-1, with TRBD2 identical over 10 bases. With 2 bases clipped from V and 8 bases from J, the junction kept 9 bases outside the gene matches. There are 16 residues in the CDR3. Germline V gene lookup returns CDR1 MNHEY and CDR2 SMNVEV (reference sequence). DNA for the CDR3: TGTGCCAGCAGTTTAAGGGCTAGCGGGAGACTCTATGAGCAGTTCTTC. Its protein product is CASSLRASGRLYEQFF.

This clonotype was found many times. The CDR3 protein is CSVVLAGVPTYEQYF. The CDR3 DNA is TGCAGCGTTGTACTAGCGGGAGTACCTACCTACGAGCAGTACTTC. This rearrangement joins TRBV29-1 to TRBJ2-7; 11 nucleotides agree with TRBD2. The CDR3 has 15 amino acids. Trimming at V came to 4 bases and at J to 2 bases, leaving 7 bases not matched to a gene. Germline V gene sequence: CDR1 SQVTM, CDR2 ANQGSEA.

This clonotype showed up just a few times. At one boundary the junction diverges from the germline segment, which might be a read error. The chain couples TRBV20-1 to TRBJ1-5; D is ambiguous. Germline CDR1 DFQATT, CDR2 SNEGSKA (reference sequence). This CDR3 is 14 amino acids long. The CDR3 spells CSAPAGNSNQPRHF. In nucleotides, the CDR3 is TGCAGTGCCCCCGCGGGAAATAGCAATCAGCCCCGGCATTTT.

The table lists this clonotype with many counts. The CDR3 region has the DNA TGTGCCAGCAGCTTGGACGGTAGTCGGGGTCCAACAGATACGCAGTATTTT. It codes for CASSLDGSRGPTDTQYF. V usage is TRBV7-9 and J usage is TRBJ2-3, with D tentatively TRBD2 (5 bases). CDR1 and CDR2 from the germline V gene are SEHNR and FQNEAQ (reference sequence). CDR3 length equals 17 residues. Trimming removed 3 bases at V and 3 bases at J, with 19 bases between. The variable domain in full, with the rest retrieved from reference TRBV7-9 and TRBJ2-3, is DTGVSQNPRHKITKRGQNVTFRCDPISEHNRLYWYRQTLGQGPEFLTYFQNEAQLEKSRLLSDRFSAERPKGSFSTLEIQRTEQGDSAMYLCASSLDGSRGPTDTQYFGPGTRLTVL.

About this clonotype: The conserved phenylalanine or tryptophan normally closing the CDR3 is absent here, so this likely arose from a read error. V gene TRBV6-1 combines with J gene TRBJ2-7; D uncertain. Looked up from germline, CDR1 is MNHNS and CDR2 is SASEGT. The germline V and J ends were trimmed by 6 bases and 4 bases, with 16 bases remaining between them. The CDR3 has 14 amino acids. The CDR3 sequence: CASSWLSKGYEQYL. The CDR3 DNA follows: TGTGCCAGCAGCTGGTTGTCGAAAGGATACGAGCAGTACCTC.

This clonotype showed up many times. The CDR3 protein is CASRNAGYNYGYTF. The DNA for the CDR3 is TGTGCCAGTCGAAACGCAGGGTACAACTATGGCTACACCTTC. The V gene is TRBV28, the J gene TRBJ1-2, with D maybe TRBD1 (5 bases). CDR3 length: 14 residues. The V end lost 9 bases, the J end lost 2 bases, and 16 bases lay between the germline ends. The germline CDR1 and CDR2 sequences are MDHEN and SYDVKM.

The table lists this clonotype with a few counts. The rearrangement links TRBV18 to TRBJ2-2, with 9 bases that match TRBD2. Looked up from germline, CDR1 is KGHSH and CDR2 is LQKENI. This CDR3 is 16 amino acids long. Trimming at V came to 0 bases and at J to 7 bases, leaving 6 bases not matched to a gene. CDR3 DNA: TGTGCCAGCTCACCACCGGGGCTAGCGGGAAACGGGGAGCTGTTTTTT. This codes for CASSPPGLAGNGELFF. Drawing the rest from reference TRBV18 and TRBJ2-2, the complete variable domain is NAGVMQNPRHLVRRRGQEARLRCSPMKGHSHVYWYRQLPEEGLKFMVYLQKENIIDESGMPKERFSAEFPKEGPSILRIQQVVRGDSAAYFCASSPPGLAGNGELFFGEGSRLTVL.

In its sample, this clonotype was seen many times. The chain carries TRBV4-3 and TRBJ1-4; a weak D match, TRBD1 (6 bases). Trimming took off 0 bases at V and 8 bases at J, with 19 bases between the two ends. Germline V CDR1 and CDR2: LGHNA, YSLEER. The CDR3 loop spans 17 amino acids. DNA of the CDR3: TGCGCCAGCAGCCAAGATGGGACATGGGGGTCGGAAGAAAAACTGTTTTTT. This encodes CASSQDGTWGSEEKLFF.

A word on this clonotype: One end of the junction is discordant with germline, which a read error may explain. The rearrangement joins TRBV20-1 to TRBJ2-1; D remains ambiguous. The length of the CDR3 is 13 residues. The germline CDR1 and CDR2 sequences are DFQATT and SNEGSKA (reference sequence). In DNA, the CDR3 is TGCAGTGTTGAGGAGTTGTTCGTCAATAAGCAGTTCTTC. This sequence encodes CSVEELFVNKQFF.

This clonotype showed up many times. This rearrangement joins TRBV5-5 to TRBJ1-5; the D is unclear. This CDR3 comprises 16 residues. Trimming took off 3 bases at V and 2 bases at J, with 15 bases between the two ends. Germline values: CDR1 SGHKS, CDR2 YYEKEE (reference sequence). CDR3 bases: TGTGCCAGCAGCTCCGGCGCGATTTTTGGCAATCAGCCCCAGCATTTT. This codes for CASSSGAIFGNQPQHF.

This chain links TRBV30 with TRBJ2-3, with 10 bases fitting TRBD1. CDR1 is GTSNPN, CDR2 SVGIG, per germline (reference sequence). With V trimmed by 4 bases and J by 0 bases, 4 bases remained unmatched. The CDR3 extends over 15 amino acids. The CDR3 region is CAWTDRGLSTDTQYF. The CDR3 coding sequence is TGTGCCTGGACCGACAGGGGGCTGAGCACAGATACGCAGTATTTT. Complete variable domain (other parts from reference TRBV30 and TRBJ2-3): SQTIHQWPATLVQPVGSPLSLECTVEGTSNPNLYWYRQAAGRGLQLLFYSVGIGQISSEVPQNLSASRPQDRQFILSSKKLLLSDSGFYLCAWTDRGLSTDTQYFGPGTRLTVL.

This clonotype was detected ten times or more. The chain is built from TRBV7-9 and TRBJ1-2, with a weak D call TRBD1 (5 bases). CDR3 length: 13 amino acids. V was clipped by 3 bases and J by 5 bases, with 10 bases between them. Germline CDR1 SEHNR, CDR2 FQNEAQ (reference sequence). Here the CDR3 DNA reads TGTGCCAGCAGCTTCCCAGGGTTGTATGGCTACACCTTC. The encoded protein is CASSFPGLYGYTF.

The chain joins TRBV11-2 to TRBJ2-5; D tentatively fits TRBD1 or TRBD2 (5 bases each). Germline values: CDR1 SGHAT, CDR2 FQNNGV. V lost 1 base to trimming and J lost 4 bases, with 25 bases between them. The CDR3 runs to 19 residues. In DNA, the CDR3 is TGTGCCAGCAGCTTAGGATCCGGACCTCTGGGACGGGATGGAGAGACCCAGTACTTC. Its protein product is CASSLGSGPLGRDGETQYF.

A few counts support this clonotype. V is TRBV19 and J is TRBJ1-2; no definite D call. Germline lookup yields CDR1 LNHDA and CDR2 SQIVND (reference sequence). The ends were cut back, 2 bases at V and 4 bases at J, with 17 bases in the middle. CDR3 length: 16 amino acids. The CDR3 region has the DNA TGTGCCAGTAGTATAAATCCCGCGACACCAGTCTATGGCTACACCTTC. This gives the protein CASSINPATPVYGYTF. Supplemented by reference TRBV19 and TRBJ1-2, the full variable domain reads DGGITQSPKYLFRKEGQNVTLSCEQNLNHDAMYWYRQDPGQGLRLIYYSQIVNDFQKGDIAEGYSVSREKKESFPLTVTSAQKNPTAFYLCASSINPATPVYGYTFGSGTRLTVV.

DNA for the CDR3: TGTGCCAGCAGCCCAAGAACTAGCGGGGTTAATGAGCAGTTCTTC. It specifies CASSPRTSGVNEQFF. V is TRBV9 and J is TRBJ2-1; 10 nucleotides match TRBD2. The germline gives CDR1 SGDLS, CDR2 YYNGEE. Trimming cost V 4 bases and J 7 bases; bases outside gene matches: 8. The length of the CDR3 is 15 residues.

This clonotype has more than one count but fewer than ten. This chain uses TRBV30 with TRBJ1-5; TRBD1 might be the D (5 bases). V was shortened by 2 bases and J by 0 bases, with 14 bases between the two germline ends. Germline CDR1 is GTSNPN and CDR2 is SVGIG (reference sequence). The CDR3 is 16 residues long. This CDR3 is CAWSQGTVYSNQPQHF. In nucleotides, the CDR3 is TGTGCCTGGAGTCAAGGGACGGTATATAGCAATCAGCCCCAGCATTTT.

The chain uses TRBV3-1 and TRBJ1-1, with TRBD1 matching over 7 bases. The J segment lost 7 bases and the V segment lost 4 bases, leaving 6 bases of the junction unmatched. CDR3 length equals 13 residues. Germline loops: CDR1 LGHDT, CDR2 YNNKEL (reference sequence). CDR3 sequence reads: CASSRTGQYEAFF. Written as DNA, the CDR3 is TGTGCCAGCAGCCGAACGGGACAGTATGAAGCTTTCTTT.

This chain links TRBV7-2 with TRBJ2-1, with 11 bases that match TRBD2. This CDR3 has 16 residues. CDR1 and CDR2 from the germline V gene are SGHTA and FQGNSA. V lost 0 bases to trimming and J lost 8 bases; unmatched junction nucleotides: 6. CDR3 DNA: TGTGCCAGCAGCTTAGCGAGACTAGCGGGATTGCATGAGCAGTTCTTC. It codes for CASSLARLAGLHEQFF.

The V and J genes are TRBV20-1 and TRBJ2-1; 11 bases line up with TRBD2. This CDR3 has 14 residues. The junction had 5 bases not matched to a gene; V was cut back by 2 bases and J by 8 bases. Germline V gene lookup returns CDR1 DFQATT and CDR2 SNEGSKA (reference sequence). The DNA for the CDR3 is TGCAGTGCTAGAACTAGCGGGAGAAACTATGAGCAGTTCTTC. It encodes CSARTSGRNYEQFF.

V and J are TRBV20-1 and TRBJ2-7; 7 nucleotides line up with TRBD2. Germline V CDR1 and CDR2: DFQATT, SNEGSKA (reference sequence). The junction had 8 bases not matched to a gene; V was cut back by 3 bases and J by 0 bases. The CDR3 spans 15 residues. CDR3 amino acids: CSASSLAEVSYEQYF. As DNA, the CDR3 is TGCAGTGCTAGCTCGCTAGCGGAAGTCTCCTACGAGCAGTACTTC.

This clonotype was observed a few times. The CDR3 is CASSLMGDLSNEQFF. The CDR3, as DNA: TGTGCCAGCAGCTTAATGGGGGACTTATCCAATGAGCAGTTCTTC. V is TRBV7-3 and J is TRBJ2-1; a weak D match, TRBD2 (6 bases). Germline values: CDR1 SGHTA, CDR2 FQGTGA. The length of the CDR3 is 15 residues. V lost 1 base and J lost 6, with 13 bases in between.

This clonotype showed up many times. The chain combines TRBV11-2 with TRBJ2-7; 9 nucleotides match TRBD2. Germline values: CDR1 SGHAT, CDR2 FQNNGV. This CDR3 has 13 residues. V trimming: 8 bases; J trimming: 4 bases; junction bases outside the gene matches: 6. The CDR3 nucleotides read TGTGCCAGCGGGGCTAGCGGGGCATACGAGCAGTACTTC. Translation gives CASGASGAYEQYF.

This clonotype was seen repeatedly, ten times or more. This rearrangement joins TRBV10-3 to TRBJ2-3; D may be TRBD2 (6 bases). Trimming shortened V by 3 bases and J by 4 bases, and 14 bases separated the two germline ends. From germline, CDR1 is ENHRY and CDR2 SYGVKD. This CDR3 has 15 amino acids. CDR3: CAISEEGGLADTQYF. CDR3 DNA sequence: TGTGCCATCAGTGAAGAGGGAGGACTGGCAGATACGCAGTATTTT.

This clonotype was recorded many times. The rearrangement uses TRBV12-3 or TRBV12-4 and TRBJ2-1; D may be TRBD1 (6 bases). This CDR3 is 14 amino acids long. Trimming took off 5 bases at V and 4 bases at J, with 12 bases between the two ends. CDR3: CASSRGDNYNEQFF. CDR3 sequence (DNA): TGTGCCAGCAGTCGTGGGGACAATTACAATGAGCAGTTCTTC.

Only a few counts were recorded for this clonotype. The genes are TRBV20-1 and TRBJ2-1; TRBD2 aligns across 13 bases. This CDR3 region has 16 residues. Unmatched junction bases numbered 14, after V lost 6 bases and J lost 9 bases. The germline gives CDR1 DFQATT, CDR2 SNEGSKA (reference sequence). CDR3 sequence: CSAPPRLAGGSGEQFF. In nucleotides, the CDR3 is TGCAGTGCCCCCCCTCGACTAGCGGGAGGCTCAGGTGAGCAGTTCTTC.